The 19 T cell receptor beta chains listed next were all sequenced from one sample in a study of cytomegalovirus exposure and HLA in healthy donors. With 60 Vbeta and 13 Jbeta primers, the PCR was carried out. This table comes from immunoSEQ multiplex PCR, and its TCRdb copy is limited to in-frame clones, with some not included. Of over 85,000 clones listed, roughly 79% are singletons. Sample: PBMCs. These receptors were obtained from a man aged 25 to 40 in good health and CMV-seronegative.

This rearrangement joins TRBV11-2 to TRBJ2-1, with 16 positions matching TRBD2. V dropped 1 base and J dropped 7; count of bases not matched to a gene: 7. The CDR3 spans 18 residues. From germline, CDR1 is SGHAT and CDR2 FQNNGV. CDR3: CASSLASGTSGRGNEQFF. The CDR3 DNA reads TGTGCCAGCAGCTTAGCCTCCGGGACTAGCGGGAGGGGAAATGAGCAGTTCTTC. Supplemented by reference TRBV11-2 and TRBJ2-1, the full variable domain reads EAGVAQSPRYKIIEKRQSVAFWCNPISGHATLYWYQQILGQGPKLLIQFQNNGVVDDSQLPKDRFSAERLKGVDSTLKIQPAKLEDSAVYLCASSLASGTSGRGNEQFFGPGTRLTVL.

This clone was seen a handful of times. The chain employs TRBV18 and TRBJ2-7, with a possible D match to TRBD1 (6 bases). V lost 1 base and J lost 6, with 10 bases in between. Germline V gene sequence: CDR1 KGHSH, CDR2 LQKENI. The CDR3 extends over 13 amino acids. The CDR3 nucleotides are TGTGCCAGCTCACCACAGGTCAGGGGCGAGCAGTACGTC. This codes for CASSPQVRGEQYV.

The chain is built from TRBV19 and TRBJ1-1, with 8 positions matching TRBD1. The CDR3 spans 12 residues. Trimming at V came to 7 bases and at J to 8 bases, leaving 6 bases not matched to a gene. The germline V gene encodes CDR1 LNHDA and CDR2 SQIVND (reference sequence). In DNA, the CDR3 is TGTGCCAGTACCCCAGGGGGCTACGAAGCTTTCTTT. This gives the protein CASTPGGYEAFF.

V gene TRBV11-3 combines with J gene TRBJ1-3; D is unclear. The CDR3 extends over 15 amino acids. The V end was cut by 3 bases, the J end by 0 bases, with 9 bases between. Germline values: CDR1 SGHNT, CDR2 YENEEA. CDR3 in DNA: TGTGCCAGCAGCTTTTCCGGGTACTCTGGAAACACCATATATTTT. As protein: CASSFSGYSGNTIYF.

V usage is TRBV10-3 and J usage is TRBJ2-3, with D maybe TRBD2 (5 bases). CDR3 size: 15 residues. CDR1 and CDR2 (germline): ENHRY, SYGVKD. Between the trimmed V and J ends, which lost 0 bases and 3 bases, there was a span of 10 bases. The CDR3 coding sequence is TGTGCCATCAGTGAGTCATACCGAGGGACAGATACGCAGTATTTT. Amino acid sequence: CAISESYRGTDTQYF.

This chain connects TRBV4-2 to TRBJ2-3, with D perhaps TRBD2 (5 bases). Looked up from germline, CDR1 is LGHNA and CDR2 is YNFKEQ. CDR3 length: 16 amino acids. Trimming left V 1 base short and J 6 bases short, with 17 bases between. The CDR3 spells CASSQALAAGSDTQYF. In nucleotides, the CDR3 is TGTGCCAGCAGCCAAGCCCTTGCGGCGGGCTCCGATACGCAGTATTTT.

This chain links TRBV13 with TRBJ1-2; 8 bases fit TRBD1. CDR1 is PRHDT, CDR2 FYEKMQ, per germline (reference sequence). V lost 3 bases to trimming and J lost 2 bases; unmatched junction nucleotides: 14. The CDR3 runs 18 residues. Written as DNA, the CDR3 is TGTGCCAGCAGCTTCTGGGGGACAGGTTCCGGGGGGAACTATGGCTACACCTTC. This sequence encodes CASSFWGTGSGGNYGYTF.

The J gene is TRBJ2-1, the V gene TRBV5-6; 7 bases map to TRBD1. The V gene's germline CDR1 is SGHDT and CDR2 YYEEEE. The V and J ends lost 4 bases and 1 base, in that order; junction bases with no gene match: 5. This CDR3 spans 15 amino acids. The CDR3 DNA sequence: TGTGCCAGCAGCCGACAGGGACCTTCCTACAATGAGCAGTTCTTC. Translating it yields CASSRQGPSYNEQFF.

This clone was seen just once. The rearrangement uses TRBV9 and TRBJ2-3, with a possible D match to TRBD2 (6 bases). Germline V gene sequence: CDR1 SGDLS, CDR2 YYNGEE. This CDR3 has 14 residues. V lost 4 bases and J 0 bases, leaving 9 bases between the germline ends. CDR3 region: CASSLRGSTDTQYF. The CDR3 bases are TGTGCCAGCAGCTTACGGGGGAGCACAGATACGCAGTATTTT.

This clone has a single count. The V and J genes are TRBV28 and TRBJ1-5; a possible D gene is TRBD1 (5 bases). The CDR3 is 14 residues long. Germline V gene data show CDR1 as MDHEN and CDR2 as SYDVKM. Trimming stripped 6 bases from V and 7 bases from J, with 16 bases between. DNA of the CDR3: TGTGCCAGCAGCCGCATCAGGGACTCCCAGCCCCAGCATTTT. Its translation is CASSRIRDSQPQHF.

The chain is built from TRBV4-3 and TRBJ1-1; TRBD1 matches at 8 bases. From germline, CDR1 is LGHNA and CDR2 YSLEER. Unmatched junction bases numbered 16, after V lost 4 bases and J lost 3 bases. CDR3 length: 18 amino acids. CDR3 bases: TGCGCCAGCAGCCGAACACGGGACAGGTATTGGGATTACACTGAAGCTTTCTTT. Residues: CASSRTRDRYWDYTEAFF.

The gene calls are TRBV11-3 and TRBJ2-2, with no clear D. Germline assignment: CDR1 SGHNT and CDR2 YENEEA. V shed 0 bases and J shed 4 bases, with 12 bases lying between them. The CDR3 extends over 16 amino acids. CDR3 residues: CASSLEFGSSTGELFF. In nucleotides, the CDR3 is TGTGCCAGCAGCTTAGAGTTTGGCTCATCCACCGGGGAGCTGTTTTTT. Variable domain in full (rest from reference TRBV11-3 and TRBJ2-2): EAGVVQSPRYKIIEKKQPVAFWCNPISGHNTLYWYLQNLGQGPELLIRYENEEAVDDSQLPKDRFSAERLKGVDSTLKIQPAELGDSAVYLCASSLEFGSSTGELFFGEGSRLTVL.

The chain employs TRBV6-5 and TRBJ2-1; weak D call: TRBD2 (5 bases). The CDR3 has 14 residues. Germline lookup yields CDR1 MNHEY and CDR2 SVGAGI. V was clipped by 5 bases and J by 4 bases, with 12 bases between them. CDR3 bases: TGTGCCAGCAGTCCCCGGACTGTTTACAATGAGCAGTTCTTC. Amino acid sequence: CASSPRTVYNEQFF.

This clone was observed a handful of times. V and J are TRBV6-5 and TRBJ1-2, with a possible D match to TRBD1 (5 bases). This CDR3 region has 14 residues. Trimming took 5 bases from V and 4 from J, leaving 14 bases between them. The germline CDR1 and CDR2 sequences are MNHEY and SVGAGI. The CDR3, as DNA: TGTGCCAGCAGTGGATACAGGACGGGCTATGGCTACACCTTC. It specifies CASSGYRTGYGYTF.

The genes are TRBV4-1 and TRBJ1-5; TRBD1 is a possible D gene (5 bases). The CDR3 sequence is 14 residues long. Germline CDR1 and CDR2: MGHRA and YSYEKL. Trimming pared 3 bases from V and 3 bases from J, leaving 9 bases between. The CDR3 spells CASSHDSPNQPQHF. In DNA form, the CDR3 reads TGCGCCAGCAGCCACGACAGTCCCAATCAGCCCCAGCATTTT.

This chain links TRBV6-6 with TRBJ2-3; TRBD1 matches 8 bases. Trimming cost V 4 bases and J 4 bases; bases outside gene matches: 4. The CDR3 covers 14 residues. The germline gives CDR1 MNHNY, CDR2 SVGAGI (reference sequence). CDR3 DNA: TGTGCCAGCAGTTTGGACAGGGTCCCAGATACGCAGTATTTT. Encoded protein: CASSLDRVPDTQYF.

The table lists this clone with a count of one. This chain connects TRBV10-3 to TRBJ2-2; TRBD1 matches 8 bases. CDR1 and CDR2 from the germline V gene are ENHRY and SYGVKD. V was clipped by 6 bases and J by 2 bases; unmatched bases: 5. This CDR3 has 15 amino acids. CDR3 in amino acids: CAISTGQANTGELFF. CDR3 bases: TGTGCCATCAGCACGGGACAGGCCAACACCGGGGAGCTGTTTTTT.

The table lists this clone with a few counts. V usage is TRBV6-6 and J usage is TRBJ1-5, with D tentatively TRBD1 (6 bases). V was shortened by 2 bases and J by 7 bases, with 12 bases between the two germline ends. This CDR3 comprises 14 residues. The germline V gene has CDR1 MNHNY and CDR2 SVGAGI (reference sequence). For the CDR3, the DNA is TGTGCCAGCAGTTACCCTCCAGGGGACCAGCCCCAGCATTTT. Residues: CASSYPPGDQPQHF.

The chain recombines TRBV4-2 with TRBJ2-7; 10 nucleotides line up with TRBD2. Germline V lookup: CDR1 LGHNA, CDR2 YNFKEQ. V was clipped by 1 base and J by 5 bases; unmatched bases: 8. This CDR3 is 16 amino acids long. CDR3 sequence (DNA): TGTGCCAGCAGCCAAGGCGGCAGCGGGAGGGCTCACGAGCAGTACTTC. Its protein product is CASSQGGSGRAHEQYF.